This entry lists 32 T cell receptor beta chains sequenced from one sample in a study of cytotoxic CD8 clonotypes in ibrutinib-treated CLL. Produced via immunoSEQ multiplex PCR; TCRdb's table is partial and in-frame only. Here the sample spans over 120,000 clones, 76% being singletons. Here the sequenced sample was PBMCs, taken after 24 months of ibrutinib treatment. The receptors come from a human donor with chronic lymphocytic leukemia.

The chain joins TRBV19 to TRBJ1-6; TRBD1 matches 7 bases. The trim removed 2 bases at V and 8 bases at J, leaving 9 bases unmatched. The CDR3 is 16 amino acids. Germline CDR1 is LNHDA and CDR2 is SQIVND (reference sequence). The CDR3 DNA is TGTGCCAGTAGTATAAGGCGAACAGGGGTGGATTCACCCCTCCACTTT. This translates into CASSIRRTGVDSPLHF.

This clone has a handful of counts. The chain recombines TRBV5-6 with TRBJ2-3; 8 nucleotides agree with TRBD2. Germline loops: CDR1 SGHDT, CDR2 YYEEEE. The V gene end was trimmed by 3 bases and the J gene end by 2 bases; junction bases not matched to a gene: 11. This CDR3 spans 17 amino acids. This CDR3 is CASSSPTTSVYTDTQYF. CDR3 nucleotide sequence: TGTGCCAGCAGCTCCCCTACGACTAGCGTCTACACAGATACGCAGTATTTT.

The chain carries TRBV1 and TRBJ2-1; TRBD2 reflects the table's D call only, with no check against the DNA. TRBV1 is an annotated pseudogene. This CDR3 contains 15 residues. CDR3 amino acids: CTSSSRLAPRHEQFF. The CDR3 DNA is TGCACCAGCAGCTCCCGACTAGCGCCCCGGCATGAGCAGTTCTTC.

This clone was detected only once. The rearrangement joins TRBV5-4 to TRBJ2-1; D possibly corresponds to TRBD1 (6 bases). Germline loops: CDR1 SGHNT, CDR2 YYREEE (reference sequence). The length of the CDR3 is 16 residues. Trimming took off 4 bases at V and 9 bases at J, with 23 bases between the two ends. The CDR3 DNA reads TGTGCCAGCAGCCCCCTCAGGGGAGTCGGGTTGGGTGAGCAGTTCTTC. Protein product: CASSPLRGVGLGEQFF.

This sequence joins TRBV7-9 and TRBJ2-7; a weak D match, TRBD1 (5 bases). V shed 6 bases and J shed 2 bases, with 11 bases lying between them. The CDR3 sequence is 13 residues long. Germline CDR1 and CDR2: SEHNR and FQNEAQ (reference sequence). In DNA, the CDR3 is TGTGCCAGCAGGGTTGGGGCCACCTACGAGCAGTACTTC. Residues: CASRVGATYEQYF. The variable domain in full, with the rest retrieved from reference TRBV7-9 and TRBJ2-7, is DTGVSQNPRHKITKRGQNVTFRCDPISEHNRLYWYRQTLGQGPEFLTYFQNEAQLEKSRLLSDRFSAERPKGSFSTLEIQRTEQGDSAMYLCASRVGATYEQYFGPGTRLTVT.

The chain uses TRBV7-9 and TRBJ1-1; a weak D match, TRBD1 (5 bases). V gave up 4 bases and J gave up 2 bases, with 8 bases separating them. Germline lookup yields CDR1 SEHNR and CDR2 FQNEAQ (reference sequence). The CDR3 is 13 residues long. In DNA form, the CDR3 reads TGTGCCAGCAGCTGGACAAGAAACACTGAAGCTTTCTTT. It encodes CASSWTRNTEAFF.

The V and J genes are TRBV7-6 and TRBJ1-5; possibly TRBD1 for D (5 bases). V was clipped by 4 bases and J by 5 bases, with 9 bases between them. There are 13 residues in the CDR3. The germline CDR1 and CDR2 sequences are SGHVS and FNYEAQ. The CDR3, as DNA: TGTGCCAGCAGCTCCACCAGGGATCAGCCCCAGCATTTT. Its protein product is CASSSTRDQPQHF.

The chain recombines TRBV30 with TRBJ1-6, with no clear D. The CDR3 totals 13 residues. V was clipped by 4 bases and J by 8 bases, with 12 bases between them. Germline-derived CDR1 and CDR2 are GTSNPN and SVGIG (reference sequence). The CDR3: CAWTPGWDSPLHF. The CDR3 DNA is TGTGCCTGGACCCCCGGGTGGGATTCACCCCTCCACTTT.

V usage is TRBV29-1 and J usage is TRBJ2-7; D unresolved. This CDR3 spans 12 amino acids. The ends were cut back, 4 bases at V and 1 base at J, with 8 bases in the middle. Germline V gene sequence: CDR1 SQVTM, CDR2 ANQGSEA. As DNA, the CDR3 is TGCAGCGTTGCCGGCGGTTCCTACGAGCAGTACTTC. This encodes CSVAGGSYEQYF.

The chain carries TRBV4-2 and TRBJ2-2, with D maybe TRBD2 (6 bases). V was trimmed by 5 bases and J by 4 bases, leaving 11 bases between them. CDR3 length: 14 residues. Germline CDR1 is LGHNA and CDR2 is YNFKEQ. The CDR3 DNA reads TGTGCCAGCAGCACCCTCGGGGGCACCGGGGAGCTGTTTTTT. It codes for CASSTLGGTGELFF.

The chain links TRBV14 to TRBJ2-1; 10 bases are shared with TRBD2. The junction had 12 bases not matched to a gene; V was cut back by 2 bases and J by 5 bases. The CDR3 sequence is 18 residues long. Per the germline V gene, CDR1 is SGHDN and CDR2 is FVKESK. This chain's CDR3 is CASSQLSRPSGRDNEQFF. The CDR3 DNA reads TGTGCCAGCAGCCAATTGTCCCGCCCTAGCGGGAGAGACAATGAGCAGTTCTTC. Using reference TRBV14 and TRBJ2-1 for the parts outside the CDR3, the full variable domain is EAGVTQFPSHSVIEKGQTVTLRCDPISGHDNLYWYRRVMGKEIKFLLHFVKESKQDESGMPNNRFLAERTGGTYSTLKVQPAELEDSGVYFCASSQLSRPSGRDNEQFFGPGTRLTVL.

The DNA of the CDR3 is TGCAGCGGAGAGGCGGGATCGGGGGAGCAGTACTTC. This codes for CSGEAGSGEQYF. This chain joins TRBV29-1 and TRBJ2-7, with D possibly matching TRBD2 (6 bases). The V end lost 7 bases, the J end lost 7 bases, and 17 bases lay between the germline ends. The germline gives CDR1 SQVTM, CDR2 ANQGSEA. The CDR3 totals 12 residues.

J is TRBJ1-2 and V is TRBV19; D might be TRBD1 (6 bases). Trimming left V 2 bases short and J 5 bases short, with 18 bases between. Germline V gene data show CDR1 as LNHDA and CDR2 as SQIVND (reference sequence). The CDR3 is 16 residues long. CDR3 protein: CASSIPRRGAGYGYTF. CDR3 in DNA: TGTGCCAGTAGTATACCCCGTCGGGGGGCCGGGTATGGCTACACCTTC.

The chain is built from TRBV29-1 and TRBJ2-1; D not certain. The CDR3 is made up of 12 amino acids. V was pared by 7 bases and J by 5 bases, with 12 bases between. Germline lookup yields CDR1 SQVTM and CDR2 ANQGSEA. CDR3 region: CSAPGPNNEQFF. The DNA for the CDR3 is TGCAGCGCCCCTGGGCCCAACAATGAGCAGTTCTTC.

CDR3 in amino acids: CATGLDQETQYF. The DNA of the CDR3 is TGTGCCACCGGACTAGACCAAGAGACCCAGTACTTC. The rearrangement uses TRBV10-3 and TRBJ2-5, with 7 bases that match TRBD2. CDR1 and CDR2 (germline): ENHRY, SYGVKD. The V and J ends lost 10 bases and 0 bases, in that order; junction bases with no gene match: 2. The CDR3 runs to 12 residues.

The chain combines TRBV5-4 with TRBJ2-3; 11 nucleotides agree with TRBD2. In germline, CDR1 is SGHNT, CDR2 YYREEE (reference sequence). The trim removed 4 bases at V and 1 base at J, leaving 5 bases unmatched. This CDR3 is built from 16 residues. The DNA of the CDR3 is TGTGCCAGCAGCGTTGGGACTAGCGGTGGCACAGATACGCAGTATTTT. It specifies CASSVGTSGGTDTQYF. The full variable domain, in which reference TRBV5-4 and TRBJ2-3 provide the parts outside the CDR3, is ETGVTQSPTHLIKTRGQQVTLRCSSQSGHNTVSWYQQALGQGPQFIFQYYREEENGRGNFPPRFSGLQFPNYSSELNVNALELDDSALYLCASSVGTSGGTDTQYFGPGTRLTVL.

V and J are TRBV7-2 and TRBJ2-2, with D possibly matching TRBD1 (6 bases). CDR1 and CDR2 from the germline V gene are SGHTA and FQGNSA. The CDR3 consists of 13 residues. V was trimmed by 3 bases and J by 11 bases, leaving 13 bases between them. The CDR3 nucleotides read TGTGCCAGCAGCTTTTCCCGACAGGCTGAGCTGTTTTTT. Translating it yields CASSFSRQAELFF.

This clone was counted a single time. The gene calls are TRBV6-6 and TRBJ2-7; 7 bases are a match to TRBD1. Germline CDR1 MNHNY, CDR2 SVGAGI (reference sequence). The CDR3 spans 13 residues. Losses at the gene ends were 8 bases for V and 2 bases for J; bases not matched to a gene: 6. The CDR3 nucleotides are TGTGCCAGCTCCGGGACAGTTACCTACGAGCAGTACTTC. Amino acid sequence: CASSGTVTYEQYF.

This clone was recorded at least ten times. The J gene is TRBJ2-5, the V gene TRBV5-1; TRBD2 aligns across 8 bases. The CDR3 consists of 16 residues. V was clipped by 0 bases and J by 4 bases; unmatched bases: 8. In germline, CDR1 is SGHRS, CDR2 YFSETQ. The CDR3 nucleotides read TGCGCCAGCAGCTTGGCCAGCGGGAGTAGGGGAGAGACCCAGTACTTC. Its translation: CASSLASGSRGETQYF.

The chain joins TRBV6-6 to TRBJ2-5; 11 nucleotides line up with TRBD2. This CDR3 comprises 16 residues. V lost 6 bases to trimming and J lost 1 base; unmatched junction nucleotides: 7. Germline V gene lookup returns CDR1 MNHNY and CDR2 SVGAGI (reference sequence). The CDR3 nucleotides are TGTGCCAGCAGGGACCGACTAGCGGGGAGCCAAGAGACCCAGTACTTC. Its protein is CASRDRLAGSQETQYF.

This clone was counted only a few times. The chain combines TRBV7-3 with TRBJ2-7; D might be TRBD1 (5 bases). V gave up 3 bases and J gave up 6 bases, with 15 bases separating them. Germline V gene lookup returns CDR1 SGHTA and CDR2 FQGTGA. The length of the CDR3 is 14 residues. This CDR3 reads CASSFTATRGEQYF. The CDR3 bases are TGTGCCAGCAGCTTCACGGCAACAAGGGGCGAGCAGTACTTC.

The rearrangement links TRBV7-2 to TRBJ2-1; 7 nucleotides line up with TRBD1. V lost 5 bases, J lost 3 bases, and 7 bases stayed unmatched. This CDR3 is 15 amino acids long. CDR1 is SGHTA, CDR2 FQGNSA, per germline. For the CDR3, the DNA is TGTGCCAGCAGCAGTCGGGACAGCCGCTACAATGAGCAGTTCTTC. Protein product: CASSSRDSRYNEQFF.

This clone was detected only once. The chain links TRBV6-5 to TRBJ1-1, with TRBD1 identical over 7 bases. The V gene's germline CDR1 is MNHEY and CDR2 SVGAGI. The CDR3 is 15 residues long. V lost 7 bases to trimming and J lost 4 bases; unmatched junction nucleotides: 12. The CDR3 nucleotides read TGTGCCAGCAACAGGGGTGGGCAGGGTCTCACTGAAGCTTTCTTT. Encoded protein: CASNRGGQGLTEAFF.

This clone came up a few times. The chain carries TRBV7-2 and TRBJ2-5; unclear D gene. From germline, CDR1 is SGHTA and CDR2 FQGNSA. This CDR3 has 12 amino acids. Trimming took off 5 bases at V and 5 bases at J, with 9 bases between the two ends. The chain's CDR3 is CASSLLGETQYF. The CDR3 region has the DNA TGTGCCAGCAGCCTGCTCGGGGAGACCCAGTACTTC.

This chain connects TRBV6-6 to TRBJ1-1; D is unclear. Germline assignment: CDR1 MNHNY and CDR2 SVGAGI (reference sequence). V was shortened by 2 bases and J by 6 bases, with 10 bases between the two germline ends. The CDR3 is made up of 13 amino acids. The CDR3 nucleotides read TGTGCCAGCAGTTACACACCGCGGGCTGAAGCTTTCTTT. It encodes CASSYTPRAEAFF.

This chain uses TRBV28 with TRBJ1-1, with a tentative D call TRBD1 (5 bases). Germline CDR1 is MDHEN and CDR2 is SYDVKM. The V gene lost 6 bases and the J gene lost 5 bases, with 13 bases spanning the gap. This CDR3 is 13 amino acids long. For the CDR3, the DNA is TGTGCCAGCAGCTCAGGGAGTTGGACTGAAGCTTTCTTT. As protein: CASSSGSWTEAFF.

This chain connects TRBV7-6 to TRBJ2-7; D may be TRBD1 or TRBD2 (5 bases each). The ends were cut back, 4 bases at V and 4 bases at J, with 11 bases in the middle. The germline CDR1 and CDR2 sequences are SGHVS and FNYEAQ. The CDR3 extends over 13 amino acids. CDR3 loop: CASSWGSLYEQYF. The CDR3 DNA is TGTGCCAGCAGCTGGGGGTCTTTGTACGAGCAGTACTTC.

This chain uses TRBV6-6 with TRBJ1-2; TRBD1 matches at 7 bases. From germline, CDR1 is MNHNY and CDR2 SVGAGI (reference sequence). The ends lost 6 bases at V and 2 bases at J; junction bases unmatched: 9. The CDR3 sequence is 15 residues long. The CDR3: CASRRGPDRNYGYTF. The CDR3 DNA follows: TGTGCCAGCAGACGGGGGCCGGACAGGAACTATGGCTACACCTTC.

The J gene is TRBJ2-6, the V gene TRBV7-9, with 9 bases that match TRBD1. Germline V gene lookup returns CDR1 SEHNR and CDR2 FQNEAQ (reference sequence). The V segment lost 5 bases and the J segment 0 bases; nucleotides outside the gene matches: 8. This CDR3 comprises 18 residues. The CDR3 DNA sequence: TGTGCCAGCAGCCCCGGGACAGGGATAGACTCTGGGGCCAACGTCCTGACTTTC. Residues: CASSPGTGIDSGANVLTF.

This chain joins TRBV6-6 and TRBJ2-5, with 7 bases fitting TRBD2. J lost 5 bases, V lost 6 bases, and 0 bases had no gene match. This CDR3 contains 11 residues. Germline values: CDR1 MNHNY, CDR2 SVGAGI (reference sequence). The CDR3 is CASRGGETQYF. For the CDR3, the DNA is TGTGCCAGCAGGGGGGGGGAGACCCAGTACTTC.

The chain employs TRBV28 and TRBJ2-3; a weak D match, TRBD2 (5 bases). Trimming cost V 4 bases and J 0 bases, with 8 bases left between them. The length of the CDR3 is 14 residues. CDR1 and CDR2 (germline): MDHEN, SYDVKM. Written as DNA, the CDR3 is TGTGCCAGCAGTTCCCAGCGGAGCACAGATACGCAGTATTTT. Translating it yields CASSSQRSTDTQYF.

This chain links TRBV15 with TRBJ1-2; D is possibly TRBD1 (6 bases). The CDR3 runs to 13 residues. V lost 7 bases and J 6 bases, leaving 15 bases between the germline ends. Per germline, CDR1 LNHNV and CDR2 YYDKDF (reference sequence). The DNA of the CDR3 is TGTGCCACCAACGATGGACAGAGGAATGGCTACACCTTC. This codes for CATNDGQRNGYTF.